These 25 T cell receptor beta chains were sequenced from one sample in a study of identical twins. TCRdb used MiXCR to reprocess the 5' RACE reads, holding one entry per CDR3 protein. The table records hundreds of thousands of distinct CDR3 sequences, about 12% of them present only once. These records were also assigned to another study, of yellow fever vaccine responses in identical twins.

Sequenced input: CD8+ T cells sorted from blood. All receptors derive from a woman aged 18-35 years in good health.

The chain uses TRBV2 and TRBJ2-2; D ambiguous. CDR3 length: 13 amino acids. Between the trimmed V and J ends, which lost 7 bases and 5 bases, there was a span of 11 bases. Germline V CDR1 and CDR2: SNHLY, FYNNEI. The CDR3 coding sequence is TGTGCCAGCACCGCAAGTGCAACCGGGGAGCTGTTTTTT. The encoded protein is CASTASATGELFF.

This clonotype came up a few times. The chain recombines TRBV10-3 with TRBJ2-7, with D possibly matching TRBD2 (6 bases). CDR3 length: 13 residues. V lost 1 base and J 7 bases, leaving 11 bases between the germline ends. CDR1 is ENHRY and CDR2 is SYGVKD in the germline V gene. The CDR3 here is CAISEYTSSEQYF. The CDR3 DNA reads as TGTGCCATCAGTGAGTATACTAGCAGTGAGCAGTACTTC.

The CDR3 DNA follows: TGCGCCAGCAGGTGGAGCGGGGGGTATGGCAATGAGCAGTTCTTC. Amino acids: CASRWSGGYGNEQFF. The V and J genes are TRBV5-1 and TRBJ2-1; 9 nucleotides match TRBD2. CDR1 is SGHRS, CDR2 YFSETQ, per germline. CDR3 length: 15 residues. V was clipped by 5 bases and J by 6 bases; unmatched bases: 9. Filled out from reference TRBV5-1 and TRBJ2-1, the complete variable domain reads KAGVTQTPRYLIKTRGQQVTLSCSPISGHRSVSWYQQTPGQGLQFLFEYFSETQRNKGNFPGRFSGRQFSNSRSEMNVSTLELGDSALYLCASRWSGGYGNEQFFGPGTRLTVL.

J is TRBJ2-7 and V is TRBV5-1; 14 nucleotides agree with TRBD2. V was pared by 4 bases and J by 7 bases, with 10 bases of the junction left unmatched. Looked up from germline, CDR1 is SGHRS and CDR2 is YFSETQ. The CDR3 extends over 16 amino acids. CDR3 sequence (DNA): TGCGCCAGCAGCACCGGACTAGCGGGAGGTTTCGAGGAGCAGTACTTC. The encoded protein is CASSTGLAGGFEEQYF.

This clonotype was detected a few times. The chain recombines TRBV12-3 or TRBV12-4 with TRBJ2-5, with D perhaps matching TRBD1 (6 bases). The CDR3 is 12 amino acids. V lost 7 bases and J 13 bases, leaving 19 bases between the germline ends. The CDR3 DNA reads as TGTGCCAGCAAGGAGACAGGTTCCCCTCCGTACTTC. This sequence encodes CASKETGSPPYF.

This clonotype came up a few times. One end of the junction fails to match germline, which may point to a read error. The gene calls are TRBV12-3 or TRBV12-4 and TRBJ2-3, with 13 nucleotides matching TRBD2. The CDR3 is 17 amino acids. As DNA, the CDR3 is TGTGCCAGCAGTTCGGGACTAGCGGGAAAGAGCACGGATACGCAGTATTTT. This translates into CASSSGLAGKSTDTQYF.

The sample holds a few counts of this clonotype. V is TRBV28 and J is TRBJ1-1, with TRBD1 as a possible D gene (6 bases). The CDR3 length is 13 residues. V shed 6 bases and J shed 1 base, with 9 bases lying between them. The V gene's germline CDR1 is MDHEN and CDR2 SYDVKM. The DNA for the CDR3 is TGTGCCAGCAGGGAGACAGGGAACACTGAAGCTTTCTTT. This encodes CASRETGNTEAFF. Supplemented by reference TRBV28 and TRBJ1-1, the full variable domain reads DVKVTQSSRYLVKRTGEKVFLECVQDMDHENMFWYRQDPGLGLRLIYFSYDVKMKEKGDIPEGYSVSREKKERFSLILESASTNQTSMYLCASRETGNTEAFFGQGTRLTVV.

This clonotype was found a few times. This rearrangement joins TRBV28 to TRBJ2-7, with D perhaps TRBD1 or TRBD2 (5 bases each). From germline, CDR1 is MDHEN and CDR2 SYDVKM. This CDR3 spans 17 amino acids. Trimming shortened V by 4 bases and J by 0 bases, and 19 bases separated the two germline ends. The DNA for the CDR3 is TGTGCCAGCAGTTCAGCCAGGATTGCAGGGAGCTCCTACGAGCAGTACTTC. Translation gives CASSSARIAGSSYEQYF.

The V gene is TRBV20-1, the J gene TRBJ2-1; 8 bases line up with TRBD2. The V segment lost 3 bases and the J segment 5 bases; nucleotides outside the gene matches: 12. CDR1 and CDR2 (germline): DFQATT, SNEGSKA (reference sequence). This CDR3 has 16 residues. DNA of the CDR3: TGCAGTGCTAGTCCCCGGGGGGGAGGTTGGAACAATGAGCAGTTCTTC. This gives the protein CSASPRGGGWNNEQFF.

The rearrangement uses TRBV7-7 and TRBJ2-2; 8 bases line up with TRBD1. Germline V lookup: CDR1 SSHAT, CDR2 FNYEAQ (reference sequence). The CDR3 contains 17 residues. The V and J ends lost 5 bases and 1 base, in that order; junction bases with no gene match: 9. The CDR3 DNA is TGTGCCAGCAGCCATACAGGGGGAGGTTGGAACACCGGGGAGCTGTTTTTT. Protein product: CASSHTGGGWNTGELFF.

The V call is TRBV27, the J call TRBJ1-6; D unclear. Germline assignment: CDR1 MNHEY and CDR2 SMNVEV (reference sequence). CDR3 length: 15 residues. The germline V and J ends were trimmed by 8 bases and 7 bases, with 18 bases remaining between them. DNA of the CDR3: TGTGCCAGCTCCAATACCGTCTACCCGAATTCACCCCTCCACTTT. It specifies CASSNTVYPNSPLHF.

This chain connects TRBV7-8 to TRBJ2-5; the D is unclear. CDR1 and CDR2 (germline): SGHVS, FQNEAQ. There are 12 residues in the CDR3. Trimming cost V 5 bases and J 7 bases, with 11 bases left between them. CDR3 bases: TGTGCCAGCAGCCTACCCCCGGGGACCCAGTACTTC. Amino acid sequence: CASSLPPGTQYF. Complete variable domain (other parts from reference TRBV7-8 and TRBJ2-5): GAGVSQSPRYKVAKRGQDVALRCDPISGHVSLFWYQQALGQGPEFLTYFQNEAQLDKSGLPSDRFFAERPEGSVSTLKIQRTQQEDSAVYLCASSLPPGTQYFGPGTRLLVL.

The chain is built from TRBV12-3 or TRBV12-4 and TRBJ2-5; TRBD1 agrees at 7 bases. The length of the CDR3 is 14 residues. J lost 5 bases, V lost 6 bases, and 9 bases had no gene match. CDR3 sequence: CASRRGQLFETQYF. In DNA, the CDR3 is TGTGCCAGCAGAAGGGGACAGCTCTTTGAGACCCAGTACTTC.

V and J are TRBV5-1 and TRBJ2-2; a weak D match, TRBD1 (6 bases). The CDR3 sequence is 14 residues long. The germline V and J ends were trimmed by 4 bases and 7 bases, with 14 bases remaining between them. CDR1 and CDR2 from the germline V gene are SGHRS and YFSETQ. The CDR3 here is CASSPGQGIGELFF. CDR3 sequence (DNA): TGCGCCAGCAGCCCGGGACAAGGCATCGGGGAGCTGTTTTTT. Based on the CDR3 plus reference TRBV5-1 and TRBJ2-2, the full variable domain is KAGVTQTPRYLIKTRGQQVTLSCSPISGHRSVSWYQQTPGQGLQFLFEYFSETQRNKGNFPGRFSGRQFSNSRSEMNVSTLELGDSALYLCASSPGQGIGELFFGEGSRLTVL.

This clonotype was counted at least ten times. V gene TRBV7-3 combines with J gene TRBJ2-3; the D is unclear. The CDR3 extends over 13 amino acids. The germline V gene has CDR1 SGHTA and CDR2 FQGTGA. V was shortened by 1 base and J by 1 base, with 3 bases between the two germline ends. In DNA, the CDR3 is TGTGCCAGCAGCTTAAAAGGCACAGATACGCAGTATTTT. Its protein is CASSLKGTDTQYF.

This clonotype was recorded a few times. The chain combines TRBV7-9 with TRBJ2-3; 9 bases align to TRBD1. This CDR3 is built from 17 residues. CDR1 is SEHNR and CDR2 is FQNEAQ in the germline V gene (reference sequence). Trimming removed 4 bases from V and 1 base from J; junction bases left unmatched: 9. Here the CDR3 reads CASSSTATGGGTDTQYF. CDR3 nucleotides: TGTGCCAGCAGCTCCACGGCGACAGGGGGGGGCACAGATACGCAGTATTTT.

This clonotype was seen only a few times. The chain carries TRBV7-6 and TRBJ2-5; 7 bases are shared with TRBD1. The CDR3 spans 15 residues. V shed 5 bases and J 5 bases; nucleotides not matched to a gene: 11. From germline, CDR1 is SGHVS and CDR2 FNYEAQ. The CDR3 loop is CASSLSTGRGETQYF. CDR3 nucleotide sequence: TGTGCCAGCAGCCTCTCGACAGGGAGAGGGGAGACCCAGTACTTC. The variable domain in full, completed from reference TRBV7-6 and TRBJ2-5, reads GAGVSQSPRYKVTKRGQDVALRCDPISGHVSLYWYRQALGQGPEFLTYFNYEAQQDKSGLPNDRFSAERPEGSISTLTIQRTEQRDSAMYRCASSLSTGRGETQYFGPGTRLLVL.

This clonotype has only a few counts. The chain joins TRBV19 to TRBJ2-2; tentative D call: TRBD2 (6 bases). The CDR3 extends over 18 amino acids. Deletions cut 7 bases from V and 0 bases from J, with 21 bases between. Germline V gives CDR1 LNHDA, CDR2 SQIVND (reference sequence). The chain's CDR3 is CASIHRDSEFPNTGELFF. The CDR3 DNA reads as TGTGCCAGTATTCATAGGGACTCCGAATTTCCGAACACCGGGGAGCTGTTTTTT.

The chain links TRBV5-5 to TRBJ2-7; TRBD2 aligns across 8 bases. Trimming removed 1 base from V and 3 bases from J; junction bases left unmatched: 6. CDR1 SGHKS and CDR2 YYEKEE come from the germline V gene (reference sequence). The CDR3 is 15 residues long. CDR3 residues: CASSLSTSGNYEQYF. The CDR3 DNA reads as TGTGCCAGCAGCTTGAGCACTAGCGGAAACTACGAGCAGTACTTC.

CDR3 sequence reads: CASSLDGRAVFSEQFF. The CDR3, as DNA: TGTGCCAGCAGCTTAGACGGGAGGGCCGTTTTCAGTGAGCAGTTCTTC. The rearrangement uses TRBV7-3 and TRBJ2-1; TRBD2 matches at 8 bases. The CDR3 has 16 residues. Per the germline V gene, CDR1 is SGHTA and CDR2 is FQGTGA. Trimming at V came to 2 bases and at J to 9 bases, leaving 12 bases not matched to a gene.

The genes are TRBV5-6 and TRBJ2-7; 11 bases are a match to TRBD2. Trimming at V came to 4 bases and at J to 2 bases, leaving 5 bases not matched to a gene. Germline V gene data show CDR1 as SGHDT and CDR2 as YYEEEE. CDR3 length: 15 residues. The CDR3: CASSPGLAAAYEQYF. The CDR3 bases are TGTGCCAGCAGCCCGGGACTAGCGGCCGCCTACGAGCAGTACTTC.

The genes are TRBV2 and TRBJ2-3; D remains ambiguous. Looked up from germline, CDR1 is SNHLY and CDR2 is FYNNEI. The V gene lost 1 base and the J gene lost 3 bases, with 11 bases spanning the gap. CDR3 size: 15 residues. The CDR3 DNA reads TGTGCCAGCAGTGAAGGGATCCTAGGGACAGATACGCAGTATTTT. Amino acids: CASSEGILGTDTQYF.

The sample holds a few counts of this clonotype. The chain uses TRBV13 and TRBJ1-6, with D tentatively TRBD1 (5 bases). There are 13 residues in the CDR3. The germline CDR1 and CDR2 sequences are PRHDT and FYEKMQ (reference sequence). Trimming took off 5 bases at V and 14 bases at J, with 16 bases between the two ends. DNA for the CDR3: TGTGCCAGCAGCACCGGGGCCCCAGGTACCCTCCACTTT. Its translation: CASSTGAPGTLHF.

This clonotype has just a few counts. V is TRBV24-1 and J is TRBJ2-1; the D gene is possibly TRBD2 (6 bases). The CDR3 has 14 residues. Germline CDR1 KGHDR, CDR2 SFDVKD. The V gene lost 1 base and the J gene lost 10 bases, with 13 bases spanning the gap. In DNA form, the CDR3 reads TGTGCCACCAGTGATTTCCCGACTAGTCACGAGCAGTTCTTC. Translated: CATSDFPTSHEQFF.

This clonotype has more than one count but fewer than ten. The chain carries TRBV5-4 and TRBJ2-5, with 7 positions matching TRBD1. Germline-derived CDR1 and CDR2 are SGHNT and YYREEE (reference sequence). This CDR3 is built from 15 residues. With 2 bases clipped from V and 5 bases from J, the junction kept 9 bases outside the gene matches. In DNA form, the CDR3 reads TGTGCCAGCAGCTTACCGACAGGGTATGGGGAGACCCAGTACTTC. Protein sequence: CASSLPTGYGETQYF.